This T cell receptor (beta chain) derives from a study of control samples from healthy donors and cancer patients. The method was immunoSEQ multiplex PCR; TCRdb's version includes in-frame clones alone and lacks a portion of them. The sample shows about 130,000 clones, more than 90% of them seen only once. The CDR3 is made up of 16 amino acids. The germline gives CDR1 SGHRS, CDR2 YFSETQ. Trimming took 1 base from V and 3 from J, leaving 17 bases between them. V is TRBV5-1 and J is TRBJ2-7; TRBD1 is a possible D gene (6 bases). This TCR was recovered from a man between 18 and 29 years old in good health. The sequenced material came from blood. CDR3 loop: CASSLPGDLFNYEQYF. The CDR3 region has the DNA TGCGCCAGCAGCTTGCCAGGGGACCTATTCAACTACGAGCAGTACTTC.